The next 9 T cell receptor beta chains were all read from a single sample in a study of blood T cell repertoires in COVID-19. Clones were sequenced by immunoSEQ multiplex PCR, and TCRdb holds only the in-frame ones, with some missing. The repertoire holds about half a million clones, with about 88% as singletons. Sequencing input: peripheral blood. The receptors were sampled from a man between 18 and 29 years old with COVID-19, enrolled during active disease.

The rearrangement links TRBV14 to TRBJ2-7; unclear D gene. The CDR3 runs to 11 residues. CDR1 is SGHDN, CDR2 FVKESK, per germline. Trimming took off 5 bases at V and 3 bases at J, with 5 bases between the two ends. The CDR3 region is CASSSGYEQYF. For the CDR3, the DNA is TGTGCCAGCAGCTCAGGCTACGAGCAGTACTTC.

The V gene is TRBV19, the J gene TRBJ2-5; 9 bases agree with TRBD1. The CDR3 totals 15 residues. J was trimmed by 5 bases and V by 1 base; bases with no gene match: 5. Germline lookup yields CDR1 LNHDA and CDR2 SQIVND (reference sequence). Here the CDR3 DNA reads TGTGCCAGTAGTATAGGAGGGACAGGGCACGAGACCCAGTACTTC. Encoded protein: CASSIGGTGHETQYF. Drawing the rest from reference TRBV19 and TRBJ2-5, the complete variable domain is DGGITQSPKYLFRKEGQNVTLSCEQNLNHDAMYWYRQDPGQGLRLIYYSQIVNDFQKGDIAEGYSVSREKKESFPLTVTSAQKNPTAFYLCASSIGGTGHETQYFGPGTRLLVL.

The gene calls are TRBV9 and TRBJ1-1, with D possibly matching TRBD1 (5 bases). Germline V gives CDR1 SGDLS, CDR2 YYNGEE. Trimming removed 4 bases at V and 5 bases at J, with 12 bases between. This CDR3 contains 13 residues. The CDR3 sequence is CASSPVGGTEAFF. In DNA form, the CDR3 reads TGTGCCAGCAGCCCCGTGGGGGGGACTGAAGCTTTCTTT.

The CDR3 protein is CASSLNGMTYNEQFF. DNA for the CDR3: TGTGCCAGCAGCTTAAACGGGATGACCTACAATGAGCAGTTCTTC. The chain employs TRBV7-2 and TRBJ2-1; D is perhaps TRBD2 (5 bases). The CDR3 extends over 15 amino acids. With 2 bases removed from V and 2 bases from J, the gap between germline ends came to 10 bases. Germline V gene data show CDR1 as SGHTA and CDR2 as FQGNSA.

The chain has TRBV5-4 and TRBJ2-4, with D maybe TRBD2 (5 bases). In germline, CDR1 is SGHNT, CDR2 YYREEE (reference sequence). V was clipped by 4 bases and J by 7 bases, with 18 bases between them. This CDR3 is built from 15 residues. CDR3 DNA: TGTGCCAGCAGCGAGCGGCCTACGGACGGGAACATTCAGTACTTC. It is translated as CASSERPTDGNIQYF.

In its sample, this clone was seen once. The genes are TRBV30 and TRBJ2-5; 7 nucleotides align to TRBD1. V lost 6 bases, J lost 3 bases, and 7 bases stayed unmatched. Germline V gives CDR1 GTSNPN, CDR2 SVGIG (reference sequence). The CDR3 totals 13 residues. The chain's CDR3 is CACSGTAKETQYF. DNA for the CDR3: TGTGCCTGTTCGGGGACAGCCAAAGAGACCCAGTACTTC.

This chain connects TRBV12-3 or TRBV12-4 to TRBJ2-5; D is unclear. This CDR3 is built from 12 residues. V was shortened by 2 bases and J by 3 bases, with 4 bases between the two germline ends. DNA of the CDR3: TGTGCCAGCAGTTTACGGGAAGAGACCCAGTACTTC. The encoded protein is CASSLREETQYF.

The chain uses TRBV5-6 and TRBJ2-7, with D perhaps matching TRBD2 (6 bases). Trimming left V 5 bases short and J 5 bases short, with 14 bases between. This CDR3 region has 13 residues. CDR1 and CDR2 from the germline V gene are SGHDT and YYEEEE. The CDR3 coding sequence is TGTGCCAGCAGGCGGCGGGGTTTCGACGAGCAGTACTTC. Translated: CASRRRGFDEQYF.

This rearrangement joins TRBV2 to TRBJ2-7; 10 bases align to TRBD1. With V trimmed by 6 bases and J by 5 bases, 7 bases remained unmatched. The CDR3 is 14 amino acids. The germline gives CDR1 SNHLY, CDR2 FYNNEI. CDR3 DNA sequence: TGTGCCAGCAGCCCGACAGGGGGCCTCGACGAGCAGTACTTC. Translating it yields CASSPTGGLDEQYF.